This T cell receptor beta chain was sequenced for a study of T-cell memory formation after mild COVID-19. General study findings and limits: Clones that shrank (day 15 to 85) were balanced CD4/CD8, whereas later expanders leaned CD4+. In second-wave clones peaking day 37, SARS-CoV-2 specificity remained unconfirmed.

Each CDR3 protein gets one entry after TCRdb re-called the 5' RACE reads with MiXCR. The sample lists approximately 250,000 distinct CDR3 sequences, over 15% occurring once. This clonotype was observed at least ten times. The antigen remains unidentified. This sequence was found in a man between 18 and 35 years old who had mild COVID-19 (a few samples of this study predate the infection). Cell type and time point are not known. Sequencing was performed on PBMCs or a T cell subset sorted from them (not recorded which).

Here the CDR3 DNA reads TGTGCCAGCAGTTTAGGGTCGGGAAACTCCTACGAGCAGTACTTC. This sequence encodes CASSLGSGNSYEQYF. The chain uses TRBV12-3 or TRBV12-4 and TRBJ2-7; D perhaps matches TRBD2 (5 bases). V was clipped by 1 base and J by 0 bases, with 10 bases between them. The CDR3 loop spans 15 amino acids.